These 22 T cell receptor beta chains were all obtained from the same sample, sequenced in a study of blood T cell repertoires in COVID-19. The protocol was immunoSEQ multiplex PCR, while the TCRdb copy is restricted to in-frame clones and leaves out a portion. The sample yields 400,000 to 550,000 clones, around nine tenths seen once. Sequencing was performed on peripheral blood. The receptor source for this set is a woman in her 30s with acute or convalescent COVID-19.

The chain joins TRBV6-6 to TRBJ1-2; D call uncertain. V gave up 5 bases and J gave up 8 bases, with 15 bases separating them. Germline V gives CDR1 MNHNY, CDR2 SVGAGI (reference sequence). The CDR3 runs 13 residues. This chain's CDR3 is CASSDPGRSGYTF. CDR3 nucleotides: TGTGCCAGCAGTGACCCGGGTCGCTCCGGCTACACCTTC.

The V gene is TRBV6-1, the J gene TRBJ1-2; TRBD1 matches at 9 bases. Per germline, CDR1 MNHNS and CDR2 SASEGT. The CDR3 covers 17 residues. V shed 1 base and J 3 bases; nucleotides not matched to a gene: 9. CDR3 in DNA: TGTGCCAGCAGTGAAGGACAGGGGGAAATCGAACACTATGGCTACACCTTC. Its protein is CASSEGQGEIEHYGYTF.

The gene calls are TRBV19 and TRBJ1-5, with TRBD1 matching over 10 bases. Germline V gives CDR1 LNHDA, CDR2 SQIVND (reference sequence). There are 15 residues in the CDR3. Trimming removed 4 bases from V and 3 bases from J; junction bases left unmatched: 3. Here the CDR3 reads CASSTGQGINQPQHF. The CDR3 DNA sequence: TGTGCCAGTAGTACGGGACAGGGGATCAATCAGCCCCAGCATTTT.

The chain joins TRBV6-1 to TRBJ2-2, with 7 nucleotides matching TRBD2. V lost 2 bases, J lost 6 bases, and 6 bases stayed unmatched. CDR1 is MNHNS, CDR2 SASEGT, per germline. The CDR3 has 15 amino acids. As DNA, the CDR3 is TGTGCCAGCAGTGAAAGTGGGAGGGTGGCCGGGGAGCTGTTTTTT. Amino acid sequence: CASSESGRVAGELFF.

The V call is TRBV2, the J call TRBJ1-2; 7 bases agree with TRBD1. Looked up from germline, CDR1 is SNHLY and CDR2 is FYNNEI. Losses at the gene ends were 8 bases for V and 5 bases for J; bases not matched to a gene: 5. The CDR3 spans 12 residues. Here the CDR3 DNA reads TGTGCCAGCTCAACAGGGGAATATGGCTACACCTTC. As protein: CASSTGEYGYTF. Combining the CDR3 with reference TRBV2 and TRBJ1-2 gives the whole variable domain EPEVTQTPSHQVTQMGQEVILRCVPISNHLYFYWYRQILGQKVEFLVSFYNNEISEKSEIFDDQFSVERPDGSNFTLKIRSTKLEDSAMYFCASSTGEYGYTFGSGTRLTVV.

The chain has TRBV6-5 and TRBJ1-6; D is unclear. The CDR3 loop spans 14 amino acids. CDR1 and CDR2 (germline): MNHEY, SVGAGI. The V end was cut by 6 bases, the J end by 7 bases, with 13 bases between. The CDR3 here is CASRVLKSNSPLHF. The CDR3 bases are TGTGCCAGCAGGGTACTTAAGTCCAATTCACCCCTCCACTTT.

This clone turned up a few times. The chain recombines TRBV3-1 (or the pseudogene TRBV3-2) with TRBJ1-1, with 7 nucleotides matching TRBD1. The ends lost 5 bases at V and 0 bases at J; junction bases unmatched: 3. Germline assignment: CDR1 LGHDT and CDR2 YNNKEL (reference sequence). The CDR3 consists of 14 residues. The DNA for the CDR3 is TGTGCCAGCAGCGTGACAGGGATGAACACTGAAGCTTTCTTT. Translating gives CASSVTGMNTEAFF.

This clone was counted a single time. The chain has TRBV5-1 and TRBJ1-1, with D possibly matching TRBD1 (6 bases). V lost 1 base to trimming and J lost 4 bases, with 8 bases between them. The CDR3 has 13 residues. Per the germline V gene, CDR1 is SGHRS and CDR2 is YFSETQ. CDR3 sequence: CASSLTGFTEAFF. CDR3 coding DNA: TGCGCCAGCAGCTTGACAGGGTTCACTGAAGCTTTCTTT.

V usage is TRBV28 and J usage is TRBJ1-4; 8 nucleotides agree with TRBD1. The germline gives CDR1 MDHEN, CDR2 SYDVKM. The CDR3 runs 15 residues. V lost 3 bases and J lost 8; bases outside the gene matches: 8. The CDR3 coding sequence is TGTGCCAGCAGTTTTCGGACAGGGTTTGAGGAAAAACTGTTTTTT. It codes for CASSFRTGFEEKLFF.

The chain employs TRBV6-1 and TRBJ1-2, with 7 bases aligning to TRBD1. Unmatched junction bases numbered 8, after V lost 1 base and J lost 9 bases. Germline V gives CDR1 MNHNS, CDR2 SASEGT. The CDR3 consists of 14 residues. CDR3: CASSEVRGLSSYTF. The CDR3 bases are TGTGCCAGCAGTGAAGTAAGGGGGCTGAGTAGCTACACCTTC.

The rearrangement uses TRBV10-1 and TRBJ1-2; 7 bases match TRBD1. There are 14 residues in the CDR3. Germline CDR1 WNHNN, CDR2 SYGVQD (reference sequence). The trim removed 6 bases at V and 0 bases at J, leaving 4 bases unmatched. CDR3 loop: CASSPGQSNYGYTF. Here the CDR3 DNA reads TGCGCCAGCAGCCCGGGACAGTCTAACTATGGCTACACCTTC.

This clone was found once. The chain links TRBV6-2 or TRBV6-3 to TRBJ2-1; 7 positions agree with TRBD1. Germline CDR1 reads MNHEY; CDR2 reads SVGEGT. V lost 5 bases to trimming and J lost 10 bases; unmatched junction nucleotides: 8. This CDR3 is built from 13 residues. The CDR3 reads CASSGTGEEEQFF. CDR3 DNA sequence: TGTGCCAGCAGTGGTACAGGGGAAGAAGAGCAGTTCTTC.

The chain joins TRBV5-5 to TRBJ2-3; TRBD1 matches at 9 bases. V was clipped by 5 bases and J by 8 bases; unmatched bases: 15. The CDR3 runs 16 residues. Germline assignment: CDR1 SGHKS and CDR2 YYEKEE (reference sequence). This chain's CDR3 is CASRFGPQGAPSTQYF. DNA for the CDR3: TGTGCCAGCAGATTCGGACCACAGGGGGCGCCGAGTACGCAGTATTTT.

The CDR3 protein is CASSQVMGQPSGNTIYF. Here the CDR3 DNA reads TGTGCCAGCAGCCAAGTAATGGGACAGCCCTCTGGAAACACCATATATTTT. This chain uses TRBV3-1 (or the pseudogene TRBV3-2) with TRBJ1-3, with 7 bases aligning to TRBD1. The CDR3 sequence is 17 residues long. V lost 1 base to trimming and J lost 0 bases; unmatched junction nucleotides: 6. Germline CDR1 LGHDT, CDR2 YNNKEL (reference sequence).

As for this clone: A junction boundary mismatches the germline segment, possibly from a read error. The CDR3 DNA reads as TGTGCCAGCAGCGTAGAGGGCTTAGGGACCCAGTACTTC. This gives the protein CASSVEGLGTQYF. J is TRBJ2-5 and V is TRBV11-2; possible D gene TRBD2, 5 bases. The V gene's germline CDR1 is SGHAT and CDR2 FQNNGV. The CDR3 runs 13 residues.

V usage is TRBV6-5 and J usage is TRBJ1-1, with D maybe TRBD1 (5 bases). Germline-derived CDR1 and CDR2 are MNHEY and SVGAGI. The CDR3 totals 14 residues. V was shortened by 5 bases and J by 4 bases, with 14 bases between the two germline ends. The CDR3 region is CASSLSRGGTEAFF. CDR3 DNA: TGTGCCAGCAGTCTCTCCCGGGGGGGCACTGAAGCTTTCTTT.

This sequence joins TRBV2 and TRBJ2-3, with TRBD2 matching 10 bases. Germline loops: CDR1 SNHLY, CDR2 FYNNEI. The CDR3 covers 15 residues. V shed 4 bases and J 2 bases; nucleotides not matched to a gene: 3. The CDR3 coding sequence is TGTGCCAGCAGTGTACTAGCGGGGTTCACAGATACGCAGTATTTT. This encodes CASSVLAGFTDTQYF.

The rearrangement links TRBV6-5 to TRBJ1-2; D call uncertain. This CDR3 spans 14 amino acids. Looked up from germline, CDR1 is MNHEY and CDR2 is SVGAGI. Trimming removed 8 bases at V and 7 bases at J, with 20 bases between. DNA for the CDR3: TGTGCCAGCTCTCCAGGCAGGATTATCTCTGGCTACACCTTC. Encoded protein: CASSPGRIISGYTF.

The chain couples TRBV5-6 to TRBJ1-4; the match to TRBD1 covers 9 bases. Germline V lookup: CDR1 SGHDT, CDR2 YYEEEE. V trimming: 4 bases; J trimming: 3 bases; junction bases outside the gene matches: 4. The CDR3 extends over 15 amino acids. The CDR3 nucleotides are TGTGCCAGCAGCGAACAGGGGGCACCTAATGAAAAACTGTTTTTT. Its protein product is CASSEQGAPNEKLFF.

The genes are TRBV19 and TRBJ1-1; 8 bases line up with TRBD1. Germline CDR1 reads LNHDA; CDR2 reads SQIVND (reference sequence). CDR3 length: 16 residues. With 5 bases clipped from V and 4 bases from J, the junction kept 12 bases outside the gene matches. In DNA form, the CDR3 reads TGTGCCAGTAGTTTCGGACAGGGCGTTTTAAGCACTGAAGCTTTCTTT. The encoded protein is CASSFGQGVLSTEAFF.

The chain joins TRBV7-9 to TRBJ1-2; no firm D call. V shed 0 bases and J shed 2 bases, with 7 bases lying between them. This CDR3 is 14 amino acids long. From germline, CDR1 is SEHNR and CDR2 FQNEAQ (reference sequence). The CDR3 sequence: CASSLAGGNYGYTF. CDR3 nucleotides: TGTGCCAGCAGCTTAGCAGGCGGAAACTATGGCTACACCTTC. Supplemented by reference TRBV7-9 and TRBJ1-2, the full variable domain reads DTGVSQNPRHKITKRGQNVTFRCDPISEHNRLYWYRQTLGQGPEFLTYFQNEAQLEKSRLLSDRFSAERPKGSFSTLEIQRTEQGDSAMYLCASSLAGGNYGYTFGSGTRLTVV.

The gene calls are TRBV11-2 and TRBJ2-7; TRBD2 agrees at 11 bases. Germline CDR1 and CDR2: SGHAT and FQNNGV. This CDR3 is built from 15 residues. V gave up 1 base and J gave up 7 bases; unmatched junction bases: 6. CDR3 protein: CASSLGSSGGFEQYF. The CDR3 DNA is TGTGCCAGCAGCTTAGGCTCTAGCGGGGGGTTTGAGCAGTACTTC. Together with reference TRBV11-2 and TRBJ2-7, the CDR3 gives the full variable domain: EAGVAQSPRYKIIEKRQSVAFWCNPISGHATLYWYQQILGQGPKLLIQFQNNGVVDDSQLPKDRFSAERLKGVDSTLKIQPAKLEDSAVYLCASSLGSSGGFEQYFGPGTRLTVT.